This T cell receptor (beta chain) derives from a study of control samples from healthy donors and cancer patients. Sequenced by immunoSEQ multiplex PCR; TCRdb stores in-frame clones only, minus some. In all, the sample yields about 200,000 clones. There are 18 residues in the CDR3. V lost 0 bases, J lost 0 bases, and 12 bases lay in between. Germline V lookup: CDR1 LGHNA, CDR2 YNFKEQ. This chain connects TRBV4-2 to TRBJ2-6; D not certain. Sequenced: blood. The receptor was isolated from a woman under 40 in good health. CDR3: CASSQDATESSGANVLTF. For the CDR3, the DNA is TGTGCCAGCAGCCAAGACGCGACGGAGAGCTCTGGGGCCAACGTCCTGACTTTC.